This is a list of T cell receptor beta chains from one sample in a study of T-cell reconstitution after alpha-beta-depleted transplantation in children. From the PCR reads, TCRdb called clonotypes with MiXCR, one entry per CDR3 protein. The sample includes just under 350,000 distinct CDR3 sequences, around 16% of them seen just once. Specimen: PBMCs, mostly from graft donor cells, collected 360 days after TCRalphabeta/CD19-depleted stem cell transplant. These receptors were collected from a male patient under 10 years old who had a stem cell transplant for acute lymphoblastic leukemia, so the T cells may come from the graft donor. CDR3s include the opening cysteine and the closing phenylalanine or tryptophan. A D gene is named only where the DNA matches it firmly. Size values are once, few and many counts, or a class for expanded clones, and some rows have none.

15 | TRBJ2-1 | TRBD2 | TRBV12-3/TRBV12-4 | - | TGTGCCAGCAGTTTTGTAGCGGGCCCCTACAATGAGCAGTTCTTC | CASSFVAGPYNEQFF
14 | TRBJ2-1 | TRBD2 | TRBV7-9 | many | TGTGCCAGCAGCTTAGAAGCGGGAGGGAGTGAGCAGTTCTTC | CASSLEAGGSEQFF
14 | TRBJ1-5 | - | TRBV20-1 | - | TGCAGTGCTAGTCGGGGAAGAAGCAATCAGCCCCAGCATTTT | CSASRGRSNQPQHF
16 | TRBJ2-1 | - | TRBV7-7 | few | TGTGCTAGCAGCCCCCGAAAGCGGAGCTCCTACAATGAGCAGTTCTTC | CASSPRKRSSYNEQFF
15 | TRBJ1-5 | - | TRBV6-1 | - | TGTGCCAGCAGGTTGGACAGTTATAGCAATCAGCCCCAGCATTTT | CASRLDSYSNQPQHF
16 | TRBJ1-3 | TRBD1 | TRBV3-1 | once | TGTGCCAGCAGCCAAGTGGGACAGGGAATCGGAAACACCATATATTTT | CASSQVGQGIGNTIYF
15 | TRBJ1-5 | - | TRBV5-6 | - | TGTGCCAGCAGTCGTAAACAGGGAGTGGATCAGCCCCAGCATTTT | CASSRKQGVDQPQHF
17 | TRBJ2-3 | - | TRBV11-2 | - | TGTGCCAGCAGCTTAGATCGGTTTGGCCCCCCGCTCGATACGCAGTATTTT | CASSLDRFGPPLDTQYF
14 | TRBJ2-7 | - | TRBV7-6 | few | TGTGCCAGCAGCTTAGGCGGTCCCCCCTACGAGCAGTACTTC | CASSLGGPPYEQYF
15 | TRBJ2-1 | TRBD1 | TRBV2 | few | TGTGCCAGCAGTAGGACAGGGTTGTCCTACAATGAGCAGTTCTTC | CASSRTGLSYNEQFF